The clone carrying this T cell receptor beta chain was observed many times. Its antigen remains unknown. V lost 4 bases to trimming and J lost 8 bases, with 17 bases between them. Germline-derived CDR1 and CDR2 are LGHDT and YNNKEL (reference sequence). This CDR3 spans 14 amino acids. Researchers defined stable Graves' hyperthyroidism as no ophthalmopathy progression within 18 months. PBMCs were sourced from roughly 9.7 ml fresh peripheral blood. The data were taken from a study of T cells in Graves' hyperthyroidism and ophthalmopathy. The overall study: Peripheral blood samples were taken at initial diagnosis, prior to any treatment. Study-level results: Expanded thyroid clonotypes (above 0.001) were mostly also found in blood.

From RNA transcripts, TCR beta CDR3 regions were amplified. The TCR CDR3 first-round RT-PCR relied on the HTBI primer set. TCRdb recomputed calls from the multiplex PCR reads with MiXCR, one row per CDR3 protein. This table has approximately 590,000 distinct CDR3 sequences, less than 20% appearing once. This receptor was taken from a woman in her 30s with Graves' hyperthyroidism. Material: blood. The chain has TRBV3-1 and TRBJ1-2, with D maybe TRBD1 (5 bases). CDR3 coding DNA: TGTGCCAGCAGCCCACTGGGGCGAGCAGACGGCTACACCTTC. Amino acid sequence: CASSPLGRADGYTF.